This TCR beta chain was documented in a study of cytomegalovirus exposure and HLA in healthy donors. PCR used 60 Vbeta primers and 13 Jbeta primers. Assay used: immunoSEQ multiplex PCR; TCRdb lists only in-frame clones, some missing. The table lists about 130,000 clones, roughly 80% of them singletons. The CDR3 extends over 15 amino acids. After removal of 0 bases from V and 5 bases from J, the junction contained 2 bases not matched to a gene. Per germline, CDR1 MNHNY and CDR2 SVGAGI (reference sequence). Sequencing was done on a sample of PBMCs. The sequence derives from a man aged 25-40 years in good health and CMV-seropositive. The chain recombines TRBV6-6 with TRBJ1-1; 11 bases are a match to TRBD1. The CDR3 coding sequence is TGTGCCAGCAGTTACTCTGGGACAGGGGGGACTGAAGCTTTCTTT. Amino acids: CASSYSGTGGTEAFF.